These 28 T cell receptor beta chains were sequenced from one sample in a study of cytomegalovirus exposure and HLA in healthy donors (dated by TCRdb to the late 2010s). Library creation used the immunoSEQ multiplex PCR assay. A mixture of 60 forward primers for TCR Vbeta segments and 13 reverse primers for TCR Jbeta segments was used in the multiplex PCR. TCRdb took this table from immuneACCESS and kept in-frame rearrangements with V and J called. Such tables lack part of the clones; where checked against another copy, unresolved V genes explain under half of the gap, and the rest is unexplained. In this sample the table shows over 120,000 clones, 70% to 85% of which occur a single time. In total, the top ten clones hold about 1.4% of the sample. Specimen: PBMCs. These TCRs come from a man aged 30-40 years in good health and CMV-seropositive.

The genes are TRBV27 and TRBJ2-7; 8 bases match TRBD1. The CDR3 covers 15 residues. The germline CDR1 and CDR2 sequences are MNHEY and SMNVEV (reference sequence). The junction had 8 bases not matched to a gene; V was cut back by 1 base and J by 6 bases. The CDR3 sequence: CASSLWTGRASEQYF. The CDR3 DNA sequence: TGTGCCAGCAGTTTATGGACAGGGAGAGCGTCCGAGCAGTACTTC.

This CDR3 is CASSPTSGLTDTQYF. The CDR3 nucleotides are TGTGCCAGCAGCCCTACTAGCGGGCTCACAGATACGCAGTATTTT. The V gene is TRBV2, the J gene TRBJ2-3, with 9 positions matching TRBD2. The CDR3 extends over 15 amino acids. Germline V CDR1 and CDR2: SNHLY, FYNNEI. Trimming took 6 bases from V and 2 from J; bases not matched to a gene: 6.

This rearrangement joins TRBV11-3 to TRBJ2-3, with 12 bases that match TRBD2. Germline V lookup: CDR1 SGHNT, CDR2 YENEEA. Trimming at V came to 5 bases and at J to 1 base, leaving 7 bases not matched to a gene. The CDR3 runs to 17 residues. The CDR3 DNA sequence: TGTGCCAGCAGCCCAAGGACTAGCGGGGTTGGCACAGATACGCAGTATTTT. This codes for CASSPRTSGVGTDTQYF.

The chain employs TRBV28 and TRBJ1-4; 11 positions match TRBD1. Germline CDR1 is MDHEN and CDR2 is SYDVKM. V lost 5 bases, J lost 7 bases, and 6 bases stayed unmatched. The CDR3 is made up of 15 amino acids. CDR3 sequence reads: CASSLPGTGGEKLFF. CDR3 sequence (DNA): TGTGCCAGCAGTCTCCCGGGGACAGGGGGTGAAAAACTGTTTTTT. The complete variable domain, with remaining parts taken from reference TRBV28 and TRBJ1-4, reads DVKVTQSSRYLVKRTGEKVFLECVQDMDHENMFWYRQDPGLGLRLIYFSYDVKMKEKGDIPEGYSVSREKKERFSLILESASTNQTSMYLCASSLPGTGGEKLFFGSGTQLSVL.

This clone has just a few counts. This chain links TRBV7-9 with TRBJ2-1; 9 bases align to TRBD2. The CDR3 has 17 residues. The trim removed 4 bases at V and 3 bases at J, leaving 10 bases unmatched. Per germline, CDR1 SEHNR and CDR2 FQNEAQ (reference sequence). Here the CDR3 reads CASSWRGGGRGYNEQFF. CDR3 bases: TGTGCCAGCAGCTGGCGGGGGGGCGGTCGGGGCTACAATGAGCAGTTCTTC.

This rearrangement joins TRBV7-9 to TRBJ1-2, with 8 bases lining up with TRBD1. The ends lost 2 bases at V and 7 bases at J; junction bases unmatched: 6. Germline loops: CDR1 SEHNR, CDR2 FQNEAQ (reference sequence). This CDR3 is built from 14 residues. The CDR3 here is CASSLQGARSGYTF. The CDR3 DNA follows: TGTGCCAGCAGCTTACAGGGGGCGCGGAGTGGCTACACCTTC.

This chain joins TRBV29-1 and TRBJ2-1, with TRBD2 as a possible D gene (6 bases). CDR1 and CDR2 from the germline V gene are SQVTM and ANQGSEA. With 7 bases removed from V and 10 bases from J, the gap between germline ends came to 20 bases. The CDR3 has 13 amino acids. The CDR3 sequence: CSATRLLEGEQFF. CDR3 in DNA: TGCAGCGCCACCCGGCTTTTGGAGGGGGAGCAGTTCTTC.

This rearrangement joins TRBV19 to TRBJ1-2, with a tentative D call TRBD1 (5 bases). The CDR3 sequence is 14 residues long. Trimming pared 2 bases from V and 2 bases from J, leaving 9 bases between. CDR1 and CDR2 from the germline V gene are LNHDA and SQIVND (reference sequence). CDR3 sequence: CASSIPQGNYGYTF. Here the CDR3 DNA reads TGTGCCAGTAGTATACCCCAGGGCAACTATGGCTACACCTTC. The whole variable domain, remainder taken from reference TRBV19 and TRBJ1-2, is DGGITQSPKYLFRKEGQNVTLSCEQNLNHDAMYWYRQDPGQGLRLIYYSQIVNDFQKGDIAEGYSVSREKKESFPLTVTSAQKNPTAFYLCASSIPQGNYGYTFGSGTRLTVV.

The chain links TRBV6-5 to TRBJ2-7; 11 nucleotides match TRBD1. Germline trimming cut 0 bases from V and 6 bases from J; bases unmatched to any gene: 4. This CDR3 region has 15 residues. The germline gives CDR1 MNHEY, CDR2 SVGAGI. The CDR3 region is CASSYSRGQGVEQYF. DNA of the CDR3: TGTGCCAGCAGTTACTCGAGGGGACAGGGGGTCGAGCAGTACTTC.

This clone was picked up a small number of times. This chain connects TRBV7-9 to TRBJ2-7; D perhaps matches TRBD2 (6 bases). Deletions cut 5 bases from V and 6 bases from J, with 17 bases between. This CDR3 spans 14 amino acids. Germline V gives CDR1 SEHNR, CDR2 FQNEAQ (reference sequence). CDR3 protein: CASSPMQAGPEQYF. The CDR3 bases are TGTGCCAGCAGCCCGATGCAGGCGGGGCCCGAGCAGTACTTC.

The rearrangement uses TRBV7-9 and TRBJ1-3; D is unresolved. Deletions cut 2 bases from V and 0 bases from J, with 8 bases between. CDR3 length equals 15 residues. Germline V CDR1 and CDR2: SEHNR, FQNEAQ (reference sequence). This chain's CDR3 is CASSLSGSSGNTIYF. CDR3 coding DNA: TGTGCCAGCAGCTTATCAGGCAGCTCTGGAAACACCATATATTTT.

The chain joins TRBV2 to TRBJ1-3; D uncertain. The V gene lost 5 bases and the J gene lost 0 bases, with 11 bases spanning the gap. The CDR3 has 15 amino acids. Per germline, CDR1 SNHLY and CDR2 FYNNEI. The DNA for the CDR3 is TGTGCCAGCAGTAAGACAAGCAACTCTGGAAACACCATATATTTT. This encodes CASSKTSNSGNTIYF. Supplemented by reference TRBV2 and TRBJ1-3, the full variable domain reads EPEVTQTPSHQVTQMGQEVILRCVPISNHLYFYWYRQILGQKVEFLVSFYNNEISEKSEIFDDQFSVERPDGSNFTLKIRSTKLEDSAMYFCASSKTSNSGNTIYFGEGSWLTVV.

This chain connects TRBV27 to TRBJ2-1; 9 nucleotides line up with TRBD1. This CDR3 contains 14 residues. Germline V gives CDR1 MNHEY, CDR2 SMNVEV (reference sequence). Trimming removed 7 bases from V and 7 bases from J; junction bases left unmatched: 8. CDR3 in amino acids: CASMRGQGLNEQFF. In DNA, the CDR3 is TGTGCCAGCATGAGGGGACAGGGTCTTAATGAGCAGTTCTTC.

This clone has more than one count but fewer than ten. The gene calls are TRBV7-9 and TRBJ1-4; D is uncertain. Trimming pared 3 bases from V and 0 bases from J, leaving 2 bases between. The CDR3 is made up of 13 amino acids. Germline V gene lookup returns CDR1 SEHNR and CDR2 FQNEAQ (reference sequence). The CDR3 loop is CASSFATNEKLFF. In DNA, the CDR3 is TGTGCCAGCAGCTTCGCAACTAATGAAAAACTGTTTTTT.

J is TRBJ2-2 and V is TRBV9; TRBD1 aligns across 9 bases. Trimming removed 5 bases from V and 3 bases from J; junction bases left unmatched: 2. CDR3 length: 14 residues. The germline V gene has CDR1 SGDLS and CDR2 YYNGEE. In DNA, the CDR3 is TGTGCCAGCAGGGGACAGGGAGACACCGGGGAGCTGTTTTTT. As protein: CASRGQGDTGELFF. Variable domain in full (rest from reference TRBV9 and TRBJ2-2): DSGVTQTPKHLITATGQRVTLRCSPRSGDLSVYWYQQSLDQGLQFLIQYYNGEERAKGNILERFSAQQFPDLHSELNLSSLELGDSALYFCASRGQGDTGELFFGEGSRLTVL.

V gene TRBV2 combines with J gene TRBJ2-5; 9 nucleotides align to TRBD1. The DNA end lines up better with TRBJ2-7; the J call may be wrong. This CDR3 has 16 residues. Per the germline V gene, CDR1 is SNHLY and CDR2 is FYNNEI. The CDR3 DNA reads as TGTGCCAGCAGAGCTCCTCCGGGACAGGGTTCCTACGAGCAGTACTTC. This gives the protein CASRAPPGQGSYEQYF.

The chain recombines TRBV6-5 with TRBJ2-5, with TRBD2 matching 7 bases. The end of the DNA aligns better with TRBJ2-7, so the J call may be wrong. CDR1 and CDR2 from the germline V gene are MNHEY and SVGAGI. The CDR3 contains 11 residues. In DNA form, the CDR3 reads TGTGCCAGCAGGTCGGGGGGCGAGCAGTACTTC. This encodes CASRSGGEQYF.

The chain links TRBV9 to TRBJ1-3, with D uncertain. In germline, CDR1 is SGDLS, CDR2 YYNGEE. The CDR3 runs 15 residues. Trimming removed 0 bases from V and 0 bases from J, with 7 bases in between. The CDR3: CASSVDNHSGNTIYF. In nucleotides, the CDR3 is TGTGCCAGCAGCGTAGACAACCACTCTGGAAACACCATATATTTT.

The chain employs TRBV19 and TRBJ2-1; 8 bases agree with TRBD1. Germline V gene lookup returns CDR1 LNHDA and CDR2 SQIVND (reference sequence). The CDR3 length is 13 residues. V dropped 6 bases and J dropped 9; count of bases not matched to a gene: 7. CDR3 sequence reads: CASSQQGVSEQFF. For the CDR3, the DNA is TGTGCCAGTAGCCAACAGGGGGTGAGTGAGCAGTTCTTC. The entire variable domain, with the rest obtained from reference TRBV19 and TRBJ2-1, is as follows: DGGITQSPKYLFRKEGQNVTLSCEQNLNHDAMYWYRQDPGQGLRLIYYSQIVNDFQKGDIAEGYSVSREKKESFPLTVTSAQKNPTAFYLCASSQQGVSEQFFGPGTRLTVL.

The CDR3 here is CASLGRGTTAYGYTF. In nucleotides, the CDR3 is TGTGCCTCGTTAGGTAGGGGCACGACGGCCTATGGCTACACCTTC. The chain has TRBV30 and TRBJ1-2; D possibly corresponds to TRBD1 (5 bases). Germline-derived CDR1 and CDR2 are GTSNPN and SVGIG (reference sequence). This CDR3 spans 15 amino acids. V was clipped by 7 bases and J by 4 bases, with 22 bases between them.

CDR3 sequence reads: CASSRGGYEQYF. The CDR3 nucleotides are TGTGCCAGCAGCCGGGGGGGCTACGAGCAGTACTTC. The genes are TRBV5-6 and TRBJ2-7; 8 positions match TRBD2. Trimming took 4 bases from V and 3 from J; bases not matched to a gene: 0. CDR3 length: 12 amino acids. The germline gives CDR1 SGHDT, CDR2 YYEEEE.

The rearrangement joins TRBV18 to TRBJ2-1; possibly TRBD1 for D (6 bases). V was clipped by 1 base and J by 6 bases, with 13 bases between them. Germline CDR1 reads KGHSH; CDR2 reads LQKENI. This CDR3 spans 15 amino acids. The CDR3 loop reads CASSPRAGDGNEQFF. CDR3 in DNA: TGTGCCAGCTCACCACGAGCAGGGGATGGCAATGAGCAGTTCTTC.

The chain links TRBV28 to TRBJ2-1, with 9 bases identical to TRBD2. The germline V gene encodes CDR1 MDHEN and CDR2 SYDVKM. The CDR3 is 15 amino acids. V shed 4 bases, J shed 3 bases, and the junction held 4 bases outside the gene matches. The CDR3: CASSSAGGRYNEQFF. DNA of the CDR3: TGTGCCAGCAGTTCAGCGGGGGGCCGCTACAATGAGCAGTTCTTC.

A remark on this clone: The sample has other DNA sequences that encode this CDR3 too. CDR3 bases: TGTGCCAGCAAGCGGGGGGGCACACCCTACGAGCAGTACTTC. This codes for CASKRGGTPYEQYF. V and J are TRBV27 and TRBJ2-7; 10 nucleotides line up with TRBD2. The length of the CDR3 is 14 residues. Germline-derived CDR1 and CDR2 are MNHEY and SMNVEV (reference sequence). Trimming took 7 bases from V and 2 from J; bases not matched to a gene: 5.

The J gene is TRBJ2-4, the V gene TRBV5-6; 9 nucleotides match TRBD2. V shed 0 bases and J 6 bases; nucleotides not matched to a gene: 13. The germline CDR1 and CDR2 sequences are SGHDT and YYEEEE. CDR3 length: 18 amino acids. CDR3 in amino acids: CASSLVGRSTAGGNIQYF. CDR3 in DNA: TGTGCCAGCAGCTTGGTGGGCAGATCCACAGCGGGGGGAAACATTCAGTACTTC.

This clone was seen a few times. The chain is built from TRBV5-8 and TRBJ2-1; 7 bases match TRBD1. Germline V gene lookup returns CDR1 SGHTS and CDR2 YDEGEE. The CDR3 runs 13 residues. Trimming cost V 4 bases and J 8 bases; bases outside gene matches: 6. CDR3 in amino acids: CASSRGQKDEQFF. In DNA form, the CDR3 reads TGTGCCAGCAGCAGGGGACAGAAGGATGAGCAGTTCTTC.

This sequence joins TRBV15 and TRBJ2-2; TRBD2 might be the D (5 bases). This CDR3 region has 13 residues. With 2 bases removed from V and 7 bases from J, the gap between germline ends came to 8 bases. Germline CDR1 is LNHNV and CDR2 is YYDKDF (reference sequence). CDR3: CATSRNSGGELFF. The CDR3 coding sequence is TGTGCCACCAGCAGAAACAGCGGCGGGGAGCTGTTTTTT.

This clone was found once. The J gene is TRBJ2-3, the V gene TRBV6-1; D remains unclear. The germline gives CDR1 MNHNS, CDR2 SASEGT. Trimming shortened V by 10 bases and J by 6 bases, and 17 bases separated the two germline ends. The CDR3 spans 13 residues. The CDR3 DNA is TGTGCCATACTGGGCAGTGGTGCCGATACGCAGTATTTT. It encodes CAILGSGADTQYF.